Below, one TCR beta chain is given with its context. This record comes from a study of cytomegalovirus exposure and HLA in healthy donors. Germline V gene sequence: CDR1 MNHNS, CDR2 SASEGT. This CDR3 has 13 residues. V dropped 2 bases and J dropped 4 bases, with 8 bases sitting between them. The PCR made use of 60 Vbeta and 13 Jbeta primers. Sequencing used immunoSEQ multiplex PCR; TCRdb keeps in-frame clones, though not all of them. The sample has 98,000 or so clones, roughly a tenth seen once. Sequenced: PBMCs. The clonotype originates from a man aged 40-50 years in good health and CMV-seropositive. The chain has TRBV6-1 and TRBJ1-1; D is unclear. The CDR3 here is CASSESPFTEAFF. Here the CDR3 DNA reads TGTGCCAGCAGTGAATCTCCTTTCACTGAAGCTTTCTTT.